This T cell receptor (beta chain) emerged from a study of cytomegalovirus exposure and HLA in healthy donors. Germline V gene sequence: CDR1 SGHVS, CDR2 FQNEAQ. J was trimmed by 6 bases and V by 5 bases; bases with no gene match: 10. The CDR3 length is 14 residues. This clone has just one count. The table came from immunoSEQ multiplex PCR; TCRdb's copy has only in-frame clones and leaves some out. Altogether 150,000 to 200,000 clones are present, 65% to 90% being singletons, with the ten largest covering 2% to 2.5%. Material for sequencing was PBMCs. The chain couples TRBV7-8 to TRBJ2-7, with 7 nucleotides matching TRBD1. The clonotype was recovered from a young woman in good health and CMV-seronegative. The CDR3 DNA sequence: TGTGCCAGCAGCCCGCCTCTACCAGGGGGCGAGCAGTACTTC. As protein: CASSPPLPGGEQYF.